The 13 T cell receptor beta chains reported below all come from one sample, sequenced in a study of blood T cell repertoires in COVID-19. Using immunoSEQ multiplex PCR, the repertoire was profiled, and TCRdb retains in-frame clones only, with some absent. The sample holds fewer than 300,000 clones, around 85% seen once. Sequenced material: PBMCs or T cells enriched from blood (not recorded which). Receptors originate from a woman aged 45-60 years who had recovered from COVID-19.

The rearrangement links TRBV28 to TRBJ1-2, with D maybe TRBD1 (5 bases). The germline V gene encodes CDR1 MDHEN and CDR2 SYDVKM. This CDR3 comprises 15 residues. V shed 2 bases and J shed 1 base, with 11 bases lying between them. The CDR3 DNA follows: TGTGCCAGCAGTTTAGGTGGACACCTTAACTATGGCTACACCTTC. As protein: CASSLGGHLNYGYTF.

This sequence joins TRBV19 and TRBJ2-2; TRBD2 might be the D (6 bases). This CDR3 is 15 amino acids long. Germline V gives CDR1 LNHDA, CDR2 SQIVND (reference sequence). Between the trimmed V and J ends, which lost 7 bases and 2 bases, there was a span of 14 bases. The CDR3 protein is CASKSGAGNTGELFF. The CDR3 nucleotides read TGTGCCAGTAAATCGGGAGCCGGAAACACCGGGGAGCTGTTTTTT. Combining the CDR3 with reference TRBV19 and TRBJ2-2 gives the whole variable domain DGGITQSPKYLFRKEGQNVTLSCEQNLNHDAMYWYRQDPGQGLRLIYYSQIVNDFQKGDIAEGYSVSREKKESFPLTVTSAQKNPTAFYLCASKSGAGNTGELFFGEGSRLTVL.

The genes are TRBV9 and TRBJ2-1, with D perhaps TRBD2 (6 bases). Germline V gene lookup returns CDR1 SGDLS and CDR2 YYNGEE. This CDR3 is 16 amino acids long. V dropped 2 bases and J dropped 7 bases, with 19 bases sitting between them. In DNA form, the CDR3 reads TGTGCCAGCAGCGTCCGGACGGCCGGGGGAATTAATGAGCAGTTCTTC. Residues: CASSVRTAGGINEQFF.

This rearrangement joins TRBV27 to TRBJ2-7, with TRBD1 as a possible D gene (7 bases). Trimming pared 0 bases from V and 9 bases from J, leaving 12 bases between. The CDR3 has 13 amino acids. Germline CDR1 is MNHEY and CDR2 is SMNVEV (reference sequence). CDR3 loop: CASSLSPGGLQYF. CDR3 in DNA: TGTGCCAGCAGTTTATCGCCAGGGGGACTGCAGTACTTC.

The chain uses TRBV19 and TRBJ2-6; the D is unclear. Per the germline V gene, CDR1 is LNHDA and CDR2 is SQIVND (reference sequence). The germline V and J ends were trimmed by 3 bases and 0 bases, with 3 bases remaining between them. The length of the CDR3 is 14 residues. The CDR3 sequence is CASSINSGANVLTF. The CDR3 coding sequence is TGTGCCAGTAGTATCAACTCTGGGGCCAACGTCCTGACTTTC.

The CDR3 DNA sequence: TGTGCCAGCAGCGTAGATAGGAGGGTCACCTACAATGAGCAGTTCTTC. Encoded protein: CASSVDRRVTYNEQFF. The chain uses TRBV9 and TRBJ2-1, with TRBD2 as a possible D gene (6 bases). The V end was cut by 0 bases, the J end by 2 bases, with 12 bases between. This CDR3 has 16 residues. The germline CDR1 and CDR2 sequences are SGDLS and YYNGEE.

The genes are TRBV11-3 and TRBJ2-2; 9 bases align to TRBD2. The germline V gene has CDR1 SGHNT and CDR2 YENEEA. CDR3 length: 16 residues. Trimming took 5 bases from V and 1 from J; bases not matched to a gene: 5. The CDR3 here is CASSLRTSENTGELFF. The DNA for the CDR3 is TGTGCCAGCAGCCTACGGACTAGCGAGAACACCGGGGAGCTGTTTTTT.

The V and J genes are TRBV2 and TRBJ1-1, with 7 bases fitting TRBD1. CDR1 is SNHLY and CDR2 is FYNNEI in the germline V gene. V was pared by 2 bases and J by 7 bases, with 10 bases of the junction left unmatched. This CDR3 has 15 amino acids. CDR3 DNA sequence: TGTGCCAGCAGTGAATTGGCAGGGGGTGCTGGTGAAGCTTTCTTT. It translates to CASSELAGGAGEAFF. Together with reference TRBV2 and TRBJ1-1, the CDR3 gives the full variable domain: EPEVTQTPSHQVTQMGQEVILRCVPISNHLYFYWYRQILGQKVEFLVSFYNNEISEKSEIFDDQFSVERPDGSNFTLKIRSTKLEDSAMYFCASSELAGGAGEAFFGQGTRLTVV.

This clone turned up a few times. The chain recombines TRBV10-1 with TRBJ1-2, with 8 bases aligning to TRBD1. The CDR3 extends over 13 amino acids. With V trimmed by 5 bases and J by 3 bases, 2 bases remained unmatched. The germline V gene has CDR1 WNHNN and CDR2 SYGVQD (reference sequence). CDR3 sequence reads: CASSQDRDYGYTF. The CDR3 bases are TGCGCCAGCAGTCAGGACAGGGACTATGGCTACACCTTC.

The chain joins TRBV19 to TRBJ2-7; D may be TRBD2 (5 bases). In germline, CDR1 is LNHDA, CDR2 SQIVND (reference sequence). V dropped 5 bases and J dropped 4 bases, with 18 bases sitting between them. This CDR3 is 15 amino acids long. The CDR3, as DNA: TGTGCCAGTAGTTTCATGAGCGGACGAGGGTACGAGCAGTACTTC. Protein sequence: CASSFMSGRGYEQYF.

The V and J genes are TRBV18 and TRBJ1-2, with 8 bases lining up with TRBD1. Per germline, CDR1 KGHSH and CDR2 LQKENI. CDR3 length: 16 residues. V shed 2 bases and J 1 base; nucleotides not matched to a gene: 6. CDR3 in amino acids: CASSPSGGYLNYGYTF. The CDR3 DNA is TGTGCCAGCTCACCATCAGGGGGCTACCTTAACTATGGCTACACCTTC.

Only a few counts were recorded for this clone. This chain connects TRBV2 to TRBJ2-3, with 7 bases fitting TRBD1. J gave up 2 bases and V 6 bases, and 2 bases lay outside the gene matches. CDR1 is SNHLY, CDR2 FYNNEI, per germline. This CDR3 contains 13 residues. The CDR3 sequence is CASRGQTTDTQYF. For the CDR3, the DNA is TGTGCCAGCAGGGGACAGACCACAGATACGCAGTATTTT.

As regards this clone: The sample has other DNA sequences that encode this CDR3 too. V is TRBV7-9 and J is TRBJ2-5; D not certain. The CDR3 contains 11 residues. The germline V gene encodes CDR1 SEHNR and CDR2 FQNEAQ (reference sequence). V was shortened by 4 bases and J by 5 bases, with 5 bases between the two germline ends. The CDR3 coding sequence is TGTGCCAGCAGCTACAAGGAGACCCAGTACTTC. Translated: CASSYKETQYF.